This T cell receptor beta chain was sequenced in a study of spatial heterogeneity in lung cancer. Study-wide results and caveats: Tracking of tumor mutation counts was seen in expanded intratumoral alpha and beta TCR counts.

Every individual TCR cDNA molecule carried its own unique molecular identifier, which allowed correction of PCR and sequencing errors. A single record per CDR3 protein comes from TCRdb applying MiXCR to the 5' RACE reads. The table lists roughly 5,000 distinct CDR3 sequences, roughly 8% of them singletons. The sample's time point: sample taken at primary tumor resection. Whole RNA from tumor, nontumor lung or frozen PBMC was sequenced unsorted. Regarding this clonotype: Antigen: not known.

V dropped 1 base and J dropped 1; count of bases not matched to a gene: 10. This CDR3 has 18 amino acids. Germline V gene sequence: CDR1 SGHTA, CDR2 FQGNSA. The receptor comes from a female donor with early-stage non-small cell lung cancer. This specimen was lung tumor tissue, taken at surgery. J is TRBJ1-1 and V is TRBV7-2; TRBD1 aligns across 9 bases. The chain's CDR3 is CASSLDLDRGYENTEAFF. In nucleotides, the CDR3 is TGTGCCAGCAGCTTAGATTTGGACAGGGGTTATGAGAACACTGAAGCTTTCTTT.